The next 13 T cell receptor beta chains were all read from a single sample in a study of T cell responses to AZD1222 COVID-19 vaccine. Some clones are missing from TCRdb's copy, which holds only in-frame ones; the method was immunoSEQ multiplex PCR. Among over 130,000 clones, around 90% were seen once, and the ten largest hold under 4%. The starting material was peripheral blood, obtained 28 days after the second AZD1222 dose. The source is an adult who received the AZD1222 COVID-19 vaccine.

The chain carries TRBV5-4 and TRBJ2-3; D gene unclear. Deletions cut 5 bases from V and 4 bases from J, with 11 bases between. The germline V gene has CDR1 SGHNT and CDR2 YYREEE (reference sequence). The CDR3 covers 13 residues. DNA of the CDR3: TGTGCCAGCAGTTTTTGGAAGGCAGATACGCAGTATTTT. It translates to CASSFWKADTQYF.

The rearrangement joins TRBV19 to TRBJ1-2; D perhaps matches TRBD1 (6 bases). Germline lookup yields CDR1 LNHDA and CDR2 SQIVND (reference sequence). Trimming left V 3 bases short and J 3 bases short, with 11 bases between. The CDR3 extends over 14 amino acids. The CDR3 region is CASSIQGSDYGYTF. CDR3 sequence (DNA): TGTGCCAGTAGTATTCAGGGGTCCGACTATGGCTACACCTTC.

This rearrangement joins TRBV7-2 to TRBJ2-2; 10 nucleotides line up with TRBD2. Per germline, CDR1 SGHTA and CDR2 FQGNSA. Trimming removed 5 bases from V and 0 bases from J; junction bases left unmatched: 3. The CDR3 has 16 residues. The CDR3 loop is CASSQGLAANTGELFF. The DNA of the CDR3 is TGTGCCAGCAGCCAAGGACTAGCGGCGAACACCGGGGAGCTGTTTTTT.

This CDR3 is CASSVGGAGQPQHF. The CDR3 DNA sequence: TGTGCCAGCAGCGTGGGGGGTGCAGGGCAGCCCCAGCATTTT. The chain uses TRBV7-9 and TRBJ1-5, with TRBD1 as a possible D gene (5 bases). In germline, CDR1 is SEHNR, CDR2 FQNEAQ (reference sequence). V was cut by 5 bases and J by 7 bases, with 15 bases left in between. CDR3 length equals 14 residues.

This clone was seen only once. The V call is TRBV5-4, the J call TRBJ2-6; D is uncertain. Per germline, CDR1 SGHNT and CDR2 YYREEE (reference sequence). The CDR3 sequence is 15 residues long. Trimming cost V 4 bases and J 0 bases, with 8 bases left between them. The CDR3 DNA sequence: TGTGCCAGCAGCAATGGAAACTCTGGGGCCAACGTCCTGACTTTC. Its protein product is CASSNGNSGANVLTF. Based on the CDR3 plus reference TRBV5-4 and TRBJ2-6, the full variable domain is ETGVTQSPTHLIKTRGQQVTLRCSSQSGHNTVSWYQQALGQGPQFIFQYYREEENGRGNFPPRFSGLQFPNYSSELNVNALELDDSALYLCASSNGNSGANVLTFGAGSRLTVL.

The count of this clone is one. This chain's CDR3 is CASGGNSPLHF. The DNA of the CDR3 is TGTGCCAGCGGGGGAAATTCACCCCTCCACTTT. The V gene is TRBV2, the J gene TRBJ1-6, with a tentative D call TRBD1 (5 bases). The germline CDR1 and CDR2 sequences are SNHLY and FYNNEI. V was pared by 8 bases and J by 7 bases, with 6 bases between. The CDR3 runs to 11 residues.

The DNA of the CDR3 is TGTGCCAGCAGCTTGCTCGGGACTAGCGGGAGGCAAGAGCAGTACTTC. This gives the protein CASSLLGTSGRQEQYF. This sequence joins TRBV7-9 and TRBJ2-7; 15 bases are shared with TRBD2. Looked up from germline, CDR1 is SEHNR and CDR2 is FQNEAQ (reference sequence). The CDR3 extends over 16 amino acids. The V and J ends lost 3 bases and 7 bases, in that order; junction bases with no gene match: 7.

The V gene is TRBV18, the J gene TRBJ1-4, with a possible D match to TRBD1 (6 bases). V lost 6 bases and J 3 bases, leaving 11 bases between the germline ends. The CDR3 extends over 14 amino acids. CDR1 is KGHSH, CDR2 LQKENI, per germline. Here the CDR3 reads CASSLRGANEKLFF. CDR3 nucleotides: TGTGCCAGCTCCCTCAGGGGAGCTAATGAAAAACTGTTTTTT.

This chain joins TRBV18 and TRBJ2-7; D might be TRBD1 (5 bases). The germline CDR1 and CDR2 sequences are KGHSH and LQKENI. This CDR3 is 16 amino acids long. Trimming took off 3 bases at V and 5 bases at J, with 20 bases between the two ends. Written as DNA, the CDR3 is TGTGCCAGCTCACCCTCAATCTCACAGGTAGGAAACGAGCAGTACTTC. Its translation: CASSPSISQVGNEQYF. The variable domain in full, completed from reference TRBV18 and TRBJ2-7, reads NAGVMQNPRHLVRRRGQEARLRCSPMKGHSHVYWYRQLPEEGLKFMVYLQKENIIDESGMPKERFSAEFPKEGPSILRIQQVVRGDSAAYFCASSPSISQVGNEQYFGPGTRLTVT.

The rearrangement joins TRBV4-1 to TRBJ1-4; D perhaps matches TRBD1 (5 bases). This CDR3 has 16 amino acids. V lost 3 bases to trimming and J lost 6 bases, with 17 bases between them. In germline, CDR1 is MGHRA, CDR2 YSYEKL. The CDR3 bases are TGCGCCAGCAGCCAGGGAGAGGGGAGGGGCTATGAAAAACTGTTTTTT. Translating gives CASSQGEGRGYEKLFF.

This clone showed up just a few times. The CDR3 DNA sequence: TGTGCCAGCAGGCCTGGCGAGGTCACTGAAGCTTTCTTT. It specifies CASRPGEVTEAFF. The rearrangement uses TRBV2 and TRBJ1-1; D is uncertain. Germline CDR1 SNHLY, CDR2 FYNNEI. The CDR3 is 13 residues long. Trimming removed 6 bases at V and 4 bases at J, with 12 bases between.

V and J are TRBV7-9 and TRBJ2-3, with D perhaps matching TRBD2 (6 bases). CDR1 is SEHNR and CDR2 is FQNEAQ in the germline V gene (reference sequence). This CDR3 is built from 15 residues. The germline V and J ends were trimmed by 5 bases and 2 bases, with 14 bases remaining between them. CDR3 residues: CASSGRRATTDTQYF. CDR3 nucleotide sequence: TGTGCCAGCAGCGGGAGGCGGGCTACCACAGATACGCAGTATTTT.

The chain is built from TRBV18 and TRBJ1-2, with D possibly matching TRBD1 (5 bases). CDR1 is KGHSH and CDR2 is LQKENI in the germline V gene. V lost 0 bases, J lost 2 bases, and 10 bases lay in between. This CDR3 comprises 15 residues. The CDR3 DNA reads TGTGCCAGCTCACCACCGGCAGGGAGGAACTATGGCTACACCTTC. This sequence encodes CASSPPAGRNYGYTF. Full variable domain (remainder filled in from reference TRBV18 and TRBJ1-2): NAGVMQNPRHLVRRRGQEARLRCSPMKGHSHVYWYRQLPEEGLKFMVYLQKENIIDESGMPKERFSAEFPKEGPSILRIQQVVRGDSAAYFCASSPPAGRNYGYTFGSGTRLTVV.